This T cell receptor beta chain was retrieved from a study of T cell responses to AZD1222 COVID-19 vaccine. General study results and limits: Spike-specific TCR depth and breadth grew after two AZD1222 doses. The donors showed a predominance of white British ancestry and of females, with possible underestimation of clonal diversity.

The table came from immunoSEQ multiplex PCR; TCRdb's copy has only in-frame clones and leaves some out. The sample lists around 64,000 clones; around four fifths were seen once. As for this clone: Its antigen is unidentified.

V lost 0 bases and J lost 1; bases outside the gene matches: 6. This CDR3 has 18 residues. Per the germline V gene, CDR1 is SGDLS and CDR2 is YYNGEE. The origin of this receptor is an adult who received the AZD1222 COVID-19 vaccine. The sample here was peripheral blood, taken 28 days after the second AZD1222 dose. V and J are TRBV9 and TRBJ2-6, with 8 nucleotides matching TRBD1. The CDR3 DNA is TGTGCCAGCAGCGTAGTAGGGACAGGTCCTTCTGGGGCCAACGTCCTGACTTTC. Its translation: CASSVVGTGPSGANVLTF. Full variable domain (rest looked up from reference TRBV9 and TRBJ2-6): DSGVTQTPKHLITATGQRVTLRCSPRSGDLSVYWYQQSLDQGLQFLIQYYNGEERAKGNILERFSAQQFPDLHSELNLSSLELGDSALYFCASSVVGTGPSGANVLTFGAGSRLTVL.